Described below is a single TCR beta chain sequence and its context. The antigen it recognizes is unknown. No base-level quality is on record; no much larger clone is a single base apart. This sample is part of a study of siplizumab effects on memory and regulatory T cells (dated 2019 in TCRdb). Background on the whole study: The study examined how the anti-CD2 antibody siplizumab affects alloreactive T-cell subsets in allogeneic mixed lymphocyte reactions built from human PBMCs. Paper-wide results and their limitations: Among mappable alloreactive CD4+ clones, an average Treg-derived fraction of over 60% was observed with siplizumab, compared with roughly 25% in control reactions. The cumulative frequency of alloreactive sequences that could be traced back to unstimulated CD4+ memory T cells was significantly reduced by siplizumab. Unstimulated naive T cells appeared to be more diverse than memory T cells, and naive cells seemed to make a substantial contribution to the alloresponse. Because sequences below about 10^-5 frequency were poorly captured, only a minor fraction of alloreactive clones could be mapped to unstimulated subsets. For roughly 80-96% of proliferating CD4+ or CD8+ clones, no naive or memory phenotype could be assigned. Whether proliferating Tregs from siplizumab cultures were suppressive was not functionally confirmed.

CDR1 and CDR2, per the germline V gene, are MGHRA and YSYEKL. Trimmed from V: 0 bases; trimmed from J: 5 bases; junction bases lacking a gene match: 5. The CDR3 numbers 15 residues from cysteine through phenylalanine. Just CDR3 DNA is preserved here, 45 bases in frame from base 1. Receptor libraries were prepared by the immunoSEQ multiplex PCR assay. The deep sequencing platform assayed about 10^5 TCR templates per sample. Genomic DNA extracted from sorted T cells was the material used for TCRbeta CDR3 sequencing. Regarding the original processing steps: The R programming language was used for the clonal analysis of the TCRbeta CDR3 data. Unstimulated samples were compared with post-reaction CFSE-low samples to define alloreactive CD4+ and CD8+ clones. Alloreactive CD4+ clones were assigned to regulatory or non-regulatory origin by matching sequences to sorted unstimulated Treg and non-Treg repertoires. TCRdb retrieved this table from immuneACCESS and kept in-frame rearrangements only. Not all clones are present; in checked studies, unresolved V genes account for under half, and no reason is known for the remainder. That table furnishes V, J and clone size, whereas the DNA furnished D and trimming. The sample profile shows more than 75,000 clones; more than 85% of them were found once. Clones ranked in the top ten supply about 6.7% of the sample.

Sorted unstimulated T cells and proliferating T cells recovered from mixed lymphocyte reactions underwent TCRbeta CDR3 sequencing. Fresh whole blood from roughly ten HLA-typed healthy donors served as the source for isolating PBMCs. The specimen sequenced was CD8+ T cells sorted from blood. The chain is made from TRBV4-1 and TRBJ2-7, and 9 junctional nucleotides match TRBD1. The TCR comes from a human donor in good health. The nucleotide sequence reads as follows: TGCGCCAGCAGCCAAGAAGGGACAGGGTCGGACGAGCAGTACTTC. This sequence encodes CASSQEGTGSDEQYF.